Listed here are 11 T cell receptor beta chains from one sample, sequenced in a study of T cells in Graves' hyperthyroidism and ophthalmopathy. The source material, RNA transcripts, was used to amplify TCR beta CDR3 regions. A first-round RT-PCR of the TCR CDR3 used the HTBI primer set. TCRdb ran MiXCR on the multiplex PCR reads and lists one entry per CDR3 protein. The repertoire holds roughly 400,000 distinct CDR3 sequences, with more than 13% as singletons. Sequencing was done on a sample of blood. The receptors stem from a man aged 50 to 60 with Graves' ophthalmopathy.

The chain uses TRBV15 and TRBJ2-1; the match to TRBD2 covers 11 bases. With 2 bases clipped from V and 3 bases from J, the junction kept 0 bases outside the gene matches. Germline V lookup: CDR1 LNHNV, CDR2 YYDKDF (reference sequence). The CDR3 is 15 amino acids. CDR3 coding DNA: TGTGCCACCAGCAGAACTAGCGGGAGCTACAATGAGCAGTTCTTC. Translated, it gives CATSRTSGSYNEQFF.

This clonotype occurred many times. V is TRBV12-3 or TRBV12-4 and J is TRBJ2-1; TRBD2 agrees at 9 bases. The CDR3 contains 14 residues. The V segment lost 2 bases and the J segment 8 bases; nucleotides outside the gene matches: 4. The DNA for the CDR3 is TGTGCCAGCAGTTTATTAGCGGGAGTACATGAGCAGTTCTTC. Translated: CASSLLAGVHEQFF.

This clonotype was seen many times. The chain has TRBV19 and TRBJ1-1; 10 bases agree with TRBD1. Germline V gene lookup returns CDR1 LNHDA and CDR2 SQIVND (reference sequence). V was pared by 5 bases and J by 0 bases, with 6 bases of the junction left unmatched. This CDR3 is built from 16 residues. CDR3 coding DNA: TGTGCCAGTAGTGCCGGGACAGGGGATATGAACACTGAAGCTTTCTTT. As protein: CASSAGTGDMNTEAFF. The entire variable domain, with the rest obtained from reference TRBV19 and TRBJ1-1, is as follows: DGGITQSPKYLFRKEGQNVTLSCEQNLNHDAMYWYRQDPGQGLRLIYYSQIVNDFQKGDIAEGYSVSREKKESFPLTVTSAQKNPTAFYLCASSAGTGDMNTEAFFGQGTRLTVV.

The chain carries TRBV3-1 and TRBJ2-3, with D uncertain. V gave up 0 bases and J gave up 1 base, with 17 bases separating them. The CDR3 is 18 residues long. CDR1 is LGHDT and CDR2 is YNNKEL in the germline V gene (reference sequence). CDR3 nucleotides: TGTGCCAGCAGCCAAGACCCCCCCGGGCGCCCCGGCACAGATACGCAGTATTTT. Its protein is CASSQDPPGRPGTDTQYF.

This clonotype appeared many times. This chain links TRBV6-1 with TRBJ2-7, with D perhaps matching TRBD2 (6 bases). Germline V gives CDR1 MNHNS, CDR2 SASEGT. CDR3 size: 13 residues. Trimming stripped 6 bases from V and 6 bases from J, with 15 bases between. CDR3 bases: TGTGCCAGCAGGGGCCCGGGGAGGAGCGAGCAGTACTTC. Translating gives CASRGPGRSEQYF.

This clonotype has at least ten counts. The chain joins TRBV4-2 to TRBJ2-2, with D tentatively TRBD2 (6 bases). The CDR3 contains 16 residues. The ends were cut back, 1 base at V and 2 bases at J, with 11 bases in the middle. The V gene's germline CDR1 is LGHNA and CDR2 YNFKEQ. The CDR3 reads CASSQVSGVNTGELFF. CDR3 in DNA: TGTGCCAGCAGCCAAGTTTCGGGAGTAAACACCGGGGAGCTGTTTTTT.

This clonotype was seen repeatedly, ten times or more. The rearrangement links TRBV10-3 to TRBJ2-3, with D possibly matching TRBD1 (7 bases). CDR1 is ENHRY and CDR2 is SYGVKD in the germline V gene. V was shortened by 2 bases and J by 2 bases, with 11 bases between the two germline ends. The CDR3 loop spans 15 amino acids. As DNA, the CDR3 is TGTGCCATCAGTGAGCAGGGGGGCTACACAGATACGCAGTATTTT. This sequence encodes CAISEQGGYTDTQYF.

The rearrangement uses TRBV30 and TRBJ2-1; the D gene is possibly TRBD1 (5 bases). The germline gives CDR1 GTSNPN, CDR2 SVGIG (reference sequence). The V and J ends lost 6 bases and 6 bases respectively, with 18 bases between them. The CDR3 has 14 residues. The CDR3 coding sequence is TGTGCCTGTTCCCCGGTAGGGGTAATCAATGAGCAGTTCTTC. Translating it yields CACSPVGVINEQFF. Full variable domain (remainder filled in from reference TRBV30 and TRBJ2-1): SQTIHQWPATLVQPVGSPLSLECTVEGTSNPNLYWYRQAAGRGLQLLFYSVGIGQISSEVPQNLSASRPQDRQFILSSKKLLLSDSGFYLCACSPVGVINEQFFGPGTRLTVL.

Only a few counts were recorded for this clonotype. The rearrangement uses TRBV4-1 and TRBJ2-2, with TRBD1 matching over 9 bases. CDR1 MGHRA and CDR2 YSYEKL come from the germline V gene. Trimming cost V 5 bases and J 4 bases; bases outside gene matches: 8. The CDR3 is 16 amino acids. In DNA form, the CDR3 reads TGCGCCAGCAGCACCGGGACAGGGTTCGCCACCGGGGAGCTGTTTTTT. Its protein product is CASSTGTGFATGELFF.

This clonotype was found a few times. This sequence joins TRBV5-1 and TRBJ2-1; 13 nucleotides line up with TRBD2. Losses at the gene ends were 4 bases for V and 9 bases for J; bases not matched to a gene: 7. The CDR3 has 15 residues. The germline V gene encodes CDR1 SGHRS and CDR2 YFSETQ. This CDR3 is CASSDGLAGAREQFF. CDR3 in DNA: TGCGCCAGCAGCGACGGACTAGCGGGAGCTCGTGAGCAGTTCTTC. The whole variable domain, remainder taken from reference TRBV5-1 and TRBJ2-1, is KAGVTQTPRYLIKTRGQQVTLSCSPISGHRSVSWYQQTPGQGLQFLFEYFSETQRNKGNFPGRFSGRQFSNSRSEMNVSTLELGDSALYLCASSDGLAGAREQFFGPGTRLTVL.

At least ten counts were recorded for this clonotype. The chain's CDR3 is CASSPNPGGEQYF. The CDR3 nucleotides read TGTGCCAGCTCACCAAACCCTGGTGGCGAGCAGTACTTC. This chain links TRBV18 with TRBJ2-7; D unresolved. The CDR3 spans 13 residues. Germline V lookup: CDR1 KGHSH, CDR2 LQKENI. The V end was cut by 2 bases, the J end by 6 bases, with 11 bases between.